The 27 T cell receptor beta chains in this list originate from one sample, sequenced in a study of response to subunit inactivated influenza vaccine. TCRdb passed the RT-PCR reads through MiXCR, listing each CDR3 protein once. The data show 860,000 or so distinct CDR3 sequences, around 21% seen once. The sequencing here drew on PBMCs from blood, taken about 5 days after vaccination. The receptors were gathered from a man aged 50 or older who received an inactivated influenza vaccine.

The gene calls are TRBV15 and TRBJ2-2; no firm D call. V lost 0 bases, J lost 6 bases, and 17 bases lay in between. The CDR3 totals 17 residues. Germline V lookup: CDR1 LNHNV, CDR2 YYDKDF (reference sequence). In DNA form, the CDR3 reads TGTGCCACCAGCAGAGACCTTAGCTGGTGGGAAGCCGGGGAGCTGTTTTTT. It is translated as CATSRDLSWWEAGELFF.

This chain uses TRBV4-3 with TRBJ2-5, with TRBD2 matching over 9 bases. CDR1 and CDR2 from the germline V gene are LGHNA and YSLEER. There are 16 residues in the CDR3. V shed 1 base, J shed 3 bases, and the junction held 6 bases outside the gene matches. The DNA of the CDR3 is TGCGCCAGCAGCCAAGTCTCTAGCGGGGAGAAAGAGACCCAGTACTTC. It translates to CASSQVSSGEKETQYF.

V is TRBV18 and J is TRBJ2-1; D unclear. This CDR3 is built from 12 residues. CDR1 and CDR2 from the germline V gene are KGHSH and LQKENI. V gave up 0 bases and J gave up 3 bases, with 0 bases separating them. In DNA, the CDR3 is TGTGCCAGCTCACCACCCTACAATGAGCAGTTCTTC. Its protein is CASSPPYNEQFF.

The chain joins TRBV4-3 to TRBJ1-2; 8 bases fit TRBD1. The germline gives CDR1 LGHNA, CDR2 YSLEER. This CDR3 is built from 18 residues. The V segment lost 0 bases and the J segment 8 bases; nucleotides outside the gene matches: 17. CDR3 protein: CASSQDFTSGTGWGGYTF. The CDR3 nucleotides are TGCGCCAGCAGCCAAGATTTCACCTCGGGGACAGGTTGGGGCGGCTACACCTTC.

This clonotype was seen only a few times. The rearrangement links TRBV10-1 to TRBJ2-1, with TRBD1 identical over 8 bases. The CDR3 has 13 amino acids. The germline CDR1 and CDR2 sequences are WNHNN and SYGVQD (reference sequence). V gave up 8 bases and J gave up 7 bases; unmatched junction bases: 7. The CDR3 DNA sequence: TGCGCCAGCGGCGAGAGACAGGGGAATGAGCAGTTCTTC. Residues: CASGERQGNEQFF.

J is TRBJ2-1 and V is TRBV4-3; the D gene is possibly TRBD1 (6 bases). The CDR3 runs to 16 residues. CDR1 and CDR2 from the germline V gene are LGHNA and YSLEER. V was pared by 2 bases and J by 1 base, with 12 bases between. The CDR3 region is CASSQHDRLSYNEQFF. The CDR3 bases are TGCGCCAGCAGCCAACACGACAGGCTATCCTACAATGAGCAGTTCTTC.

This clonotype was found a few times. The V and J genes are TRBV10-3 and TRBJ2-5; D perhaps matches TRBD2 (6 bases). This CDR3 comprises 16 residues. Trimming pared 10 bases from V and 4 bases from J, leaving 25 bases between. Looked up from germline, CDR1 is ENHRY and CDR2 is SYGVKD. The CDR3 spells CATLKGGGSTSETQYF. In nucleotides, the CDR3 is TGTGCCACCTTGAAAGGTGGGGGGTCCACCTCAGAGACCCAGTACTTC.

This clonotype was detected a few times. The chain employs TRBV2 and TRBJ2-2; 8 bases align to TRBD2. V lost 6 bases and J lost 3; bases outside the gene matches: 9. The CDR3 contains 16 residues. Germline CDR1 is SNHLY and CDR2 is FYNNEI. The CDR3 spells CASSPRTSRYTGELFF. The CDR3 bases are TGTGCCAGCAGCCCCCGGACTAGCCGATACACCGGGGAGCTGTTTTTT.

CDR3 loop: CASNDNTDTQYF. The CDR3 DNA reads TGTGCCAGCAACGACAACACAGATACGCAGTATTTT. V and J are TRBV6-5 and TRBJ2-3; no definite D call. The ends were cut back, 7 bases at V and 2 bases at J, with 7 bases in the middle. The CDR3 has 12 amino acids. Germline V gene lookup returns CDR1 MNHEY and CDR2 SVGAGI.

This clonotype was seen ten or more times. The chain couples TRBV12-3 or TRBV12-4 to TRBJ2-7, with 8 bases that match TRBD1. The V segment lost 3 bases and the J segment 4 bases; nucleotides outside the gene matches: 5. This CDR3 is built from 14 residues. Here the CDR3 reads CASSFGQGGYEQYF. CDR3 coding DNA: TGTGCCAGCAGTTTCGGACAGGGTGGGTACGAGCAGTACTTC.

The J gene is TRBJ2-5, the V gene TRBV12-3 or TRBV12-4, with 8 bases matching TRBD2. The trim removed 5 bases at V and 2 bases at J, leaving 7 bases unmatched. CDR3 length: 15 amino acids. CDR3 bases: TGTGCCAGCAGTCGGACCGGGACTAGGCAAGAGACCCAGTACTTC. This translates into CASSRTGTRQETQYF.

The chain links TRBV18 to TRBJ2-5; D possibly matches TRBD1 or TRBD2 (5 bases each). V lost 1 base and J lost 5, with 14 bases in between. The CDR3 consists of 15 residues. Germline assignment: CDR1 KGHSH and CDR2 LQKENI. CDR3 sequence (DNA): TGTGCCAGCTCACCACTGGGGGAAATGGAGGAGACCCAGTACTTC. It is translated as CASSPLGEMEETQYF.

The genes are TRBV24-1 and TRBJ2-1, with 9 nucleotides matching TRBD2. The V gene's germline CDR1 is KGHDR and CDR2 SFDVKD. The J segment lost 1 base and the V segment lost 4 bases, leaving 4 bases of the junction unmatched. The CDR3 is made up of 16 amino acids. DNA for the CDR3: TGTGCCACCAGTGAACCAGCGGGGGGATCCTACAATGAGCAGTTCTTC. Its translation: CATSEPAGGSYNEQFF.

CDR3 nucleotide sequence: TGTGCCAGCAGCGTACAGGAATACAATGAGCAGTTCTTC. This encodes CASSVQEYNEQFF. The V and J genes are TRBV7-2 and TRBJ2-1, with a weak D call TRBD1 (5 bases). The V end was cut by 5 bases, the J end by 4 bases, with 9 bases between. The CDR3 is 13 amino acids. Looked up from germline, CDR1 is SGHTA and CDR2 is FQGNSA.

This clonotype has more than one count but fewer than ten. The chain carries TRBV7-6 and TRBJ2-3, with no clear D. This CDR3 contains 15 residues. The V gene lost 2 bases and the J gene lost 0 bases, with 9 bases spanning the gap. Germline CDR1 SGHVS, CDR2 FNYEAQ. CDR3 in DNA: TGTGCCAGCAGCTTAATGTCTCCTAGCACAGATACGCAGTATTTT. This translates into CASSLMSPSTDTQYF.

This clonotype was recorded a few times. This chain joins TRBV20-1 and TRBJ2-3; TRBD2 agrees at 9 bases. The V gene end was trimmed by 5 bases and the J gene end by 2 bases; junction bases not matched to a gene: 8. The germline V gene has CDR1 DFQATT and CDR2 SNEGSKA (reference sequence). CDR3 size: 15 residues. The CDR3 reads CSADLLAGNTDTQYF. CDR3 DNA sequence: TGCAGTGCTGACCTGCTAGCGGGGAACACAGATACGCAGTATTTT.

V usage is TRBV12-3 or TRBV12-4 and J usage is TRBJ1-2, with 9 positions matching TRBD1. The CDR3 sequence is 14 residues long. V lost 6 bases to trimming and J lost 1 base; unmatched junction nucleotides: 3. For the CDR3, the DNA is TGTGCCAGCAGCCGGACAGGGGATAACTATGGCTACACCTTC. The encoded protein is CASSRTGDNYGYTF.

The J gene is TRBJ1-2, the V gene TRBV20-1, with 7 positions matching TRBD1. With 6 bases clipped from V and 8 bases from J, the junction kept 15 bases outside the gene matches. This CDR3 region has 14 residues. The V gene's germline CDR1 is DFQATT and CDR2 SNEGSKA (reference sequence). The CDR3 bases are TGCAGTGCACGCCTGACGGGACAGCGGAAGGGCTACACCTTC. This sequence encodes CSARLTGQRKGYTF.

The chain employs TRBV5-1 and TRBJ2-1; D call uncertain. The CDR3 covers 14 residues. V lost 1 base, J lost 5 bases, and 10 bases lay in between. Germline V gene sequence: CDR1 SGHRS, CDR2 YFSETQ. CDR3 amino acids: CASSLFRNNNEQFF. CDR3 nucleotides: TGCGCCAGCAGCTTGTTCCGAAATAACAATGAGCAGTTCTTC. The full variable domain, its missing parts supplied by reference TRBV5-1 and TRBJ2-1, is KAGVTQTPRYLIKTRGQQVTLSCSPISGHRSVSWYQQTPGQGLQFLFEYFSETQRNKGNFPGRFSGRQFSNSRSEMNVSTLELGDSALYLCASSLFRNNNEQFFGPGTRLTVL.

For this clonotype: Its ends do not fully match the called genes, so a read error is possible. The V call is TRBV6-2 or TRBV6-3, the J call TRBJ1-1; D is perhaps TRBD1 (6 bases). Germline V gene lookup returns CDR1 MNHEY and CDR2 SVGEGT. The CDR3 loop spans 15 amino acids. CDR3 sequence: CTSSYLGRGGTEAFF. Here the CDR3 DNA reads TGTACCAGCAGTTACCTGGGCAGGGGAGGCACTGAAGCTTTCTTT.

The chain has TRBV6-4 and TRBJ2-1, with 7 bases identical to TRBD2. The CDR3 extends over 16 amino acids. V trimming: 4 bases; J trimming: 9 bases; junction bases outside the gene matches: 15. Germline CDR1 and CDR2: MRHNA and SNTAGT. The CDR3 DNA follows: TGTGCCAGCAGTGCTAGCGGCTATGGGTGGGGGAGTGAGCAGTTCTTC. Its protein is CASSASGYGWGSEQFF.

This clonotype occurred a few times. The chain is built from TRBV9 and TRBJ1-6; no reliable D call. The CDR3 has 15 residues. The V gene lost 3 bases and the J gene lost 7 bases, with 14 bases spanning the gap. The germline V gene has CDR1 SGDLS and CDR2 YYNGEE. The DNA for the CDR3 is TGTGCCAGCAGCGGACTCGCGGGCTCGAATTCACCCCTCCACTTT. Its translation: CASSGLAGSNSPLHF. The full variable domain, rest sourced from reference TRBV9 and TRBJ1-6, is DSGVTQTPKHLITATGQRVTLRCSPRSGDLSVYWYQQSLDQGLQFLIQYYNGEERAKGNILERFSAQQFPDLHSELNLSSLELGDSALYFCASSGLAGSNSPLHFGNGTRLTVT.

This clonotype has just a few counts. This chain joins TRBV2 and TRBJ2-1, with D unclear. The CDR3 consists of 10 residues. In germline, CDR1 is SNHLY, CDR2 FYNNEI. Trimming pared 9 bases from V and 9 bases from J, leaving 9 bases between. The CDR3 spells CASAFSEQFF. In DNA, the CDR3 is TGTGCCAGTGCGTTTAGTGAGCAGTTCTTC. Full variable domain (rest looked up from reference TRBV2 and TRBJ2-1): EPEVTQTPSHQVTQMGQEVILRCVPISNHLYFYWYRQILGQKVEFLVSFYNNEISEKSEIFDDQFSVERPDGSNFTLKIRSTKLEDSAMYFCASAFSEQFFGPGTRLTVL.

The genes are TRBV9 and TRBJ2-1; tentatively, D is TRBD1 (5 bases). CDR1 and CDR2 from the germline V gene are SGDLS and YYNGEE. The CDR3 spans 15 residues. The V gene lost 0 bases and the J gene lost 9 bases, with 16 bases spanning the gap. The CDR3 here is CASSVATGGVSEQFF. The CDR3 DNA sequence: TGTGCCAGCAGCGTAGCTACAGGTGGGGTGAGTGAGCAGTTCTTC. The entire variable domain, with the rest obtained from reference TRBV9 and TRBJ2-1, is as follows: DSGVTQTPKHLITATGQRVTLRCSPRSGDLSVYWYQQSLDQGLQFLIQYYNGEERAKGNILERFSAQQFPDLHSELNLSSLELGDSALYFCASSVATGGVSEQFFGPGTRLTVL.

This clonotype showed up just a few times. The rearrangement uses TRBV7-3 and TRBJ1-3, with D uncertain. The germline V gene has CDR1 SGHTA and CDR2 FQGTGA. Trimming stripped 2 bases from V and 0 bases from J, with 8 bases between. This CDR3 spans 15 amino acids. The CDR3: CASSLSGLSGNTIYF. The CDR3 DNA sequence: TGTGCCAGCAGCTTATCAGGCCTCTCTGGAAACACCATATATTTT.

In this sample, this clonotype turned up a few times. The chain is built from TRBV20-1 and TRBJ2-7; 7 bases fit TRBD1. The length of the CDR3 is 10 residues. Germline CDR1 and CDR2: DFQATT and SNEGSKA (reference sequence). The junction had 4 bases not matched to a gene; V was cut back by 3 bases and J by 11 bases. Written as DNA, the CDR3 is TGCAGTGCTAGTGACAGGGACGAGTACTTC. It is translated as CSASDRDEYF.

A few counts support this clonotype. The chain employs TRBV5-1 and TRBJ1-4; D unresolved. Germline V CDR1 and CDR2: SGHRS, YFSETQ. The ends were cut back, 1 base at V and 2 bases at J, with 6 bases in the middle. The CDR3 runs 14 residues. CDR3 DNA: TGCGCCAGCAGCTTGTCCTCGACTAATGAAAAACTGTTTTTT. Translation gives CASSLSSTNEKLFF.